Listed here are 6 T cell receptor beta chains from one sample, sequenced in a study of CD8+CD57+ T cells in acquired aplastic anemia (dated by TCRdb to 2016 to 2018). The patients picked for sequencing were ones in whom flow cytometry had shown an expansion of CD8+CD57+ cells. Instrument on record: Illumina HiSeq 2000. Profiling of TCR beta VDJ combinations and CDR3 sequences used genomic DNA as the template. The public reads were run again by TCRdb, first through fastp at Q25 and then through MiXCR, and only productive beta chains were kept. When rows share a CDR3 protein, they turn into one entry using the most common DNA and genes. Here the sample has about 150,000 distinct CDR3 sequences; 40% to 65% occur a single time. The ten top clones hold over 9.5% of the sample. The sequenced material came from sorted CD4+, CD8+, or CD8+CD57+ T cells (not recorded which) from PBMCs. The source of these receptors is a human donor with aplastic anemia.

The J gene is TRBJ2-7, the V gene TRBV10-3, with TRBD2 matching over 7 bases. The trim removed 8 bases at V and 6 bases at J, leaving 13 bases unmatched. The V gene's germline CDR1 is ENHRY and CDR2 SYGVKD. CDR3 size: 14 residues. As DNA, the CDR3 is TGTGCCATCGGGGGAGGCGGGAGTAACACCGAGCAGTACTTC. Encoded protein: CAIGGGGSNTEQYF.

This clonotype was counted ten times or more. The chain joins TRBV12-3 or TRBV12-4 to TRBJ2-6; D unclear. With 4 bases removed from V and 2 bases from J, the gap between germline ends came to 12 bases. The CDR3 is 16 amino acids. CDR3 in amino acids: CASSSSSSPGANVLTF. As DNA, the CDR3 is TGTGCCAGCAGTTCCAGTAGCTCACCTGGGGCCAACGTCCTGACTTTC.

In this sample, this clonotype turned up many times. J is TRBJ2-7 and V is TRBV10-3, with D unresolved. V was shortened by 8 bases and J by 0 bases, with 20 bases between the two germline ends. Per the germline V gene, CDR1 is ENHRY and CDR2 is SYGVKD. This CDR3 contains 16 residues. The CDR3 loop reads CAISPLSGQSSYEQYF. The DNA of the CDR3 is TGTGCCATCTCACCATTATCAGGCCAAAGCTCCTACGAGCAGTACTTC.

This clonotype has a handful of counts. The chain has TRBV4-1 and TRBJ1-1; 9 bases line up with TRBD1. CDR1 and CDR2 (germline): MGHRA, YSYEKL. The V gene end was trimmed by 4 bases and the J gene end by 6 bases; junction bases not matched to a gene: 15. The CDR3 covers 17 residues. The CDR3 region is CASSLRDRADLYAEAFF. As DNA, the CDR3 is TGCGCCAGCAGCCTAAGGGACAGGGCCGACTTATACGCTGAAGCTTTCTTT.

The chain uses TRBV11-1 and TRBJ2-3, with TRBD1 identical over 11 bases. The CDR3 contains 16 residues. Unmatched junction bases numbered 5, after V lost 2 bases and J lost 4 bases. Germline CDR1 reads SGHAT; CDR2 reads FQDESV (reference sequence). The CDR3 protein is CASSLPRTGGADTQYF. As DNA, the CDR3 is TGTGCCAGCAGCTTACCCAGGACAGGGGGCGCAGATACGCAGTATTTT.

The rearrangement joins TRBV10-3 to TRBJ1-2; 9 bases align to TRBD1. Per germline, CDR1 ENHRY and CDR2 SYGVKD. This CDR3 region has 15 residues. Losses at the gene ends were 3 bases for V and 7 bases for J; bases not matched to a gene: 9. The CDR3 DNA is TGTGCCATCAGTGAATCGGACAGGGGAGATTTTGGCTACACCTTC. It encodes CAISESDRGDFGYTF.